This entry lists 25 T cell receptor beta chains sequenced from one sample in a study of PD-1 blockade in classical Hodgkin lymphoma. Autologous stem cell transplantation was followed by relapse in every patient, and brentuximab vedotin exposure varied. Generated by immunoSEQ multiplex PCR, the TCRdb table keeps only in-frame clones and is missing some. The sample has 98,000 or so clones; about 89% are singletons. Sequences were derived from peripheral blood mononuclear cells (PBMCs), sampled before the second cycle of nivolumab. These receptors were taken from a human donor with classical Hodgkin lymphoma.

The chain has TRBV7-9 and TRBJ2-1; TRBD2 matches at 7 bases. The germline V gene encodes CDR1 SEHNR and CDR2 FQNEAQ (reference sequence). With V trimmed by 3 bases and J by 5 bases, 13 bases remained unmatched. The CDR3 is 17 amino acids. The DNA for the CDR3 is TGTGCCAGCAGCTTTGGGAGAGCGGGACTACAGAACAATGAGCAGTTCTTC. Its translation: CASSFGRAGLQNNEQFF. The variable domain in full, with the rest retrieved from reference TRBV7-9 and TRBJ2-1, is DTGVSQNPRHKITKRGQNVTFRCDPISEHNRLYWYRQTLGQGPEFLTYFQNEAQLEKSRLLSDRFSAERPKGSFSTLEIQRTEQGDSAMYLCASSFGRAGLQNNEQFFGPGTRLTVL.

The rearrangement joins TRBV4-2 to TRBJ1-2, with TRBD1 as a possible D gene (5 bases). The CDR3 sequence is 16 residues long. Germline CDR1 reads LGHNA; CDR2 reads YNFKEQ. Trimming took 0 bases from V and 4 from J, leaving 15 bases between them. The CDR3 here is CASSQDLPGHIYGYTF. CDR3 DNA: TGTGCCAGCAGCCAAGATCTACCAGGACACATCTATGGCTACACCTTC.

Regarding this clone: Other nucleotide sequences from this sample produce the same CDR3. This chain links TRBV20-1 with TRBJ1-1; D call uncertain. The germline gives CDR1 DFQATT, CDR2 SNEGSKA (reference sequence). The CDR3 has 11 amino acids. V was pared by 3 bases and J by 5 bases, with 7 bases between. CDR3 sequence (DNA): TGCAGTGCTAGGCCGGGGACTGAAGCTTTCTTT. Its translation: CSARPGTEAFF.

V usage is TRBV7-9 and J usage is TRBJ2-1, with 9 bases that match TRBD2. The CDR3 length is 15 residues. Losses at the gene ends were 0 bases for V and 4 bases for J; bases not matched to a gene: 1. Germline V gene data show CDR1 as SEHNR and CDR2 as FQNEAQ (reference sequence). The CDR3 DNA is TGTGCCAGCAGCTTAGCGAGCGGGAGGTACAATGAGCAGTTCTTC. It is translated as CASSLASGRYNEQFF.

This chain joins TRBV9 and TRBJ2-5; D possibly matches TRBD1 or TRBD2 (6 bases each). Trimming left V 3 bases short and J 6 bases short, with 15 bases between. Germline loops: CDR1 SGDLS, CDR2 YYNGEE. The CDR3 loop spans 14 amino acids. The CDR3 DNA reads TGTGCCAGCAGCGGACTAGGGGGTTCGAAGACCCAGTACTTC. This translates into CASSGLGGSKTQYF.

The chain employs TRBV7-9 and TRBJ2-4; TRBD1 agrees at 8 bases. The germline V gene encodes CDR1 SEHNR and CDR2 FQNEAQ (reference sequence). This CDR3 has 16 residues. The junction had 5 bases not matched to a gene; V was cut back by 4 bases and J by 0 bases. The CDR3 loop is CASSSDRGLAKNIQYF. CDR3 nucleotide sequence: TGTGCCAGCAGCTCAGACAGGGGATTAGCCAAAAACATTCAGTACTTC.

This chain connects TRBV10-1 to TRBJ2-5, with TRBD1 identical over 8 bases. Germline V gene sequence: CDR1 WNHNN, CDR2 SYGVQD (reference sequence). The CDR3 length is 15 residues. V was pared by 2 bases and J by 5 bases, with 7 bases of the junction left unmatched. The CDR3 protein is CASSEGQGLSETQYF. The CDR3 bases are TGCGCCAGCAGTGAGGGACAGGGCCTAAGCGAGACCCAGTACTTC.

The CDR3 region has the DNA TGTGCCAGCAGTGAATGGGCCAGGGGAGGATGGGACACTGAAGCTTTCTTT. This sequence encodes CASSEWARGGWDTEAFF. This rearrangement joins TRBV6-1 to TRBJ1-1, with D perhaps TRBD1 (6 bases). The CDR3 length is 17 residues. Between the trimmed V and J ends, which lost 2 bases and 3 bases, there was a span of 19 bases. Germline assignment: CDR1 MNHNS and CDR2 SASEGT.

V is TRBV6-1 and J is TRBJ2-3; D perhaps matches TRBD1 (6 bases). Trimming left V 8 bases short and J 6 bases short, with 21 bases between. The CDR3 has 15 residues. Germline assignment: CDR1 MNHNS and CDR2 SASEGT. The CDR3 loop reads CASLLLQGKADTQYF. In nucleotides, the CDR3 is TGTGCCAGCTTACTATTACAGGGAAAGGCGGATACGCAGTATTTT.

The rearrangement links TRBV2 to TRBJ1-5; D is uncertain. Per the germline V gene, CDR1 is SNHLY and CDR2 is FYNNEI. CDR3 length: 13 residues. V lost 3 bases to trimming and J lost 14 bases, with 17 bases between them. The CDR3, as DNA: TGTGCCAGCAGTGATGCGGCAGGCCTTCCCGAGCATTTT. It specifies CASSDAAGLPEHF. The full variable domain, in which reference TRBV2 and TRBJ1-5 provide the parts outside the CDR3, is EPEVTQTPSHQVTQMGQEVILRCVPISNHLYFYWYRQILGQKVEFLVSFYNNEISEKSEIFDDQFSVERPDGSNFTLKIRSTKLEDSAMYFCASSDAAGLPEHFGDGTRLSIL.

V usage is TRBV15 and J usage is TRBJ1-3; D is unresolved. Trimming left V 3 bases short and J 2 bases short, with 11 bases between. There are 15 residues in the CDR3. From germline, CDR1 is LNHNV and CDR2 YYDKDF (reference sequence). The CDR3 loop reads CATSRSGRTGNTIYF. CDR3 coding DNA: TGTGCCACCAGCAGGTCAGGACGGACTGGAAACACCATATATTTT.

The chain links TRBV7-6 to TRBJ1-2; D gene uncertain. This CDR3 contains 13 residues. In germline, CDR1 is SGHVS, CDR2 FNYEAQ. V lost 3 bases and J lost 3, with 8 bases in between. CDR3 residues: CASSLGRYYGYTF. The CDR3 DNA follows: TGTGCCAGCAGCTTGGGCAGATACTATGGCTACACCTTC.

This chain connects TRBV5-4 to TRBJ2-2; the D gene is possibly TRBD2 (6 bases). The V end lost 5 bases, the J end lost 6 bases, and 14 bases lay between the germline ends. This CDR3 is built from 14 residues. Germline CDR1 reads SGHNT; CDR2 reads YYREEE (reference sequence). CDR3 region: CASRSREDPGELFF. DNA of the CDR3: TGTGCCAGCAGAAGCAGGGAGGATCCCGGGGAGCTGTTTTTT.

This clone was seen only a few times. The genes are TRBV6-1 and TRBJ2-7; D remains unclear. V was cut by 4 bases and J by 2 bases, with 3 bases left in between. This CDR3 is 11 amino acids long. CDR1 is MNHNS, CDR2 SASEGT, per germline. CDR3 region: CASSVPYEQYF. The CDR3 DNA sequence: TGTGCCAGCAGTGTCCCCTACGAGCAGTACTTC.

The J gene is TRBJ1-1, the V gene TRBV28; weak D call: TRBD1 (5 bases). The CDR3 is 17 residues long. The germline CDR1 and CDR2 sequences are MDHEN and SYDVKM. The V end was cut by 8 bases, the J end by 2 bases, with 24 bases between. DNA of the CDR3: TGTGCCAGCCACTTTACCCTTGACAGTCTCTTCAACACTGAAGCTTTCTTT. Translated, it gives CASHFTLDSLFNTEAFF.

The chain recombines TRBV30 with TRBJ1-4; a possible D gene is TRBD1 (6 bases). Germline V lookup: CDR1 GTSNPN, CDR2 SVGIG (reference sequence). Trimming left V 4 bases short and J 7 bases short, with 19 bases between. The CDR3 has 15 residues. The CDR3 DNA sequence: TGTGCCTGGAACCTAAGGACAGATATTACTGAAAAACTGTTTTTT. This encodes CAWNLRTDITEKLFF.

The J gene is TRBJ1-5, the V gene TRBV27; D is undetermined. V lost 8 bases and J lost 1, with 18 bases in between. The CDR3 covers 16 residues. Germline-derived CDR1 and CDR2 are MNHEY and SMNVEV (reference sequence). The CDR3 region is CASRRVWDQSNQPQHF. CDR3 in DNA: TGTGCCAGCCGTAGGGTTTGGGATCAAAGCAATCAGCCCCAGCATTTT.

CDR3 region: CASSGQGRAVDEQYF. The CDR3, as DNA: TGTGCCAGCAGTGGACAGGGAAGGGCAGTCGATGAGCAGTACTTC. The chain joins TRBV6-1 to TRBJ2-7, with TRBD1 identical over 7 bases. Germline V gene sequence: CDR1 MNHNS, CDR2 SASEGT. The CDR3 is made up of 15 amino acids. V dropped 4 bases and J dropped 7; count of bases not matched to a gene: 13.

This chain uses TRBV7-2 with TRBJ2-7; TRBD2 aligns across 9 bases. The length of the CDR3 is 15 residues. V was pared by 0 bases and J by 9 bases, with 9 bases of the junction left unmatched. Germline CDR1 is SGHTA and CDR2 is FQGNSA. CDR3 nucleotide sequence: TGTGCCAGCAGCTTAGCGGGAGGCGGGAGGGCCGGGCAGTACTTC. Protein: CASSLAGGGRAGQYF.

The chain recombines TRBV18 with TRBJ2-3; 12 positions agree with TRBD1. The V gene end was trimmed by 6 bases and the J gene end by 3 bases; junction bases not matched to a gene: 4. The V gene's germline CDR1 is KGHSH and CDR2 LQKENI. The length of the CDR3 is 15 residues. In DNA form, the CDR3 reads TGTGCCAGCTCCGGGACAGGGGGCGGGACAGATACGCAGTATTTT. It encodes CASSGTGGGTDTQYF.

The chain links TRBV19 to TRBJ1-1, with D possibly being TRBD1 (5 bases). Trimming left V 5 bases short and J 1 base short, with 17 bases between. The germline V gene has CDR1 LNHDA and CDR2 SQIVND (reference sequence). The CDR3 is made up of 16 amino acids. CDR3 sequence: CASSSTPLDKNTEAFF. The CDR3 region has the DNA TGTGCCAGTAGTTCCACCCCACTGGACAAGAACACTGAAGCTTTCTTT. Complete variable domain (other parts from reference TRBV19 and TRBJ1-1): DGGITQSPKYLFRKEGQNVTLSCEQNLNHDAMYWYRQDPGQGLRLIYYSQIVNDFQKGDIAEGYSVSREKKESFPLTVTSAQKNPTAFYLCASSSTPLDKNTEAFFGQGTRLTVV.

The genes are TRBV20-1 and TRBJ2-7; D gene unclear. The CDR3 loop spans 11 amino acids. V shed 1 base and J shed 4 bases, with 5 bases lying between them. Germline V gene lookup returns CDR1 DFQATT and CDR2 SNEGSKA (reference sequence). This CDR3 is CSARVQYEQYF. For the CDR3, the DNA is TGCAGTGCTAGAGTTCAGTACGAGCAGTACTTC.

The chain employs TRBV13 and TRBJ2-7, with TRBD1 matching over 8 bases. This CDR3 contains 14 residues. CDR1 and CDR2 (germline): PRHDT, FYEKMQ (reference sequence). V shed 6 bases, J shed 4 bases, and the junction held 8 bases outside the gene matches. The CDR3 DNA reads as TGTGCCAGCAGACGACAGGGGACAAATTACGAGCAGTACTTC. Its protein is CASRRQGTNYEQYF.

The V and J genes are TRBV2 and TRBJ1-5; unclear D gene. Between the trimmed V and J ends, which lost 5 bases and 2 bases, there was a span of 7 bases. Germline lookup yields CDR1 SNHLY and CDR2 FYNNEI. There are 13 residues in the CDR3. The CDR3 bases are TGTGCCAGCAGTACCTTACGCAATCAGCCCCAGCATTTT. Its translation: CASSTLRNQPQHF.

This chain connects TRBV6-5 to TRBJ1-1; weak D call: TRBD1 (6 bases). The CDR3 runs 14 residues. The germline CDR1 and CDR2 sequences are MNHEY and SVGAGI. Between the trimmed V and J ends, which lost 5 bases and 2 bases, there was a span of 12 bases. The CDR3 DNA follows: TGTGCCAGCAGTCACTTACAGGGAAACACTGAAGCTTTCTTT. Protein sequence: CASSHLQGNTEAFF.